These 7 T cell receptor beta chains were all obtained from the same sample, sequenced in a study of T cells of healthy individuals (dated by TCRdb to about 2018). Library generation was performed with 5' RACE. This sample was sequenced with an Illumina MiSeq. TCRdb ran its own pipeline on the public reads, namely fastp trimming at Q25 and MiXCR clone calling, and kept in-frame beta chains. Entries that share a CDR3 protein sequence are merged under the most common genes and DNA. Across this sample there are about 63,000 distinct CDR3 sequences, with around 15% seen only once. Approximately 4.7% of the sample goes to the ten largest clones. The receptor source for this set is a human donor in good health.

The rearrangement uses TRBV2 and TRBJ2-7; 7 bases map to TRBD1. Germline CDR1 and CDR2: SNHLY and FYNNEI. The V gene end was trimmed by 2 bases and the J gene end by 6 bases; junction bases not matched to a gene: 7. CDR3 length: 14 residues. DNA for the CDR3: TGTGCCAGCAGTGAAAGGAGCCACAGGGGCGAGCAGTACTTC. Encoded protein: CASSERSHRGEQYF.

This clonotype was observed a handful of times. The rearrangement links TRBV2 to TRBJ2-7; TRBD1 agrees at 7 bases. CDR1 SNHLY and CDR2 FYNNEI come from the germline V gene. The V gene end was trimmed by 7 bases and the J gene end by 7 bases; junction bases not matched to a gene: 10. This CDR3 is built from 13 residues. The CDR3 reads CASTQDRFEEQYF. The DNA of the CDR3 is TGTGCCAGCACTCAGGACAGGTTTGAGGAGCAGTACTTC.

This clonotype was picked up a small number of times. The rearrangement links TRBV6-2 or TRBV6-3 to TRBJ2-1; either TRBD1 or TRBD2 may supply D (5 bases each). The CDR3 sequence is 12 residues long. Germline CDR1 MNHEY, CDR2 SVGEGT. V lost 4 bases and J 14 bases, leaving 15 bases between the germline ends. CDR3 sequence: CASSFPGPLKFF. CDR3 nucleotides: TGTGCCAGCAGTTTCCCGGGACCCTTGAAGTTCTTC.

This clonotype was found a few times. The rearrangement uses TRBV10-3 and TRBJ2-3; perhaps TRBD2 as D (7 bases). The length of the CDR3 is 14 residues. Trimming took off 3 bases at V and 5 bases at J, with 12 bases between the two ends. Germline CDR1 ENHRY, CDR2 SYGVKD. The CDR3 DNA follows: TGTGCCATCAGTGAAGGGGGGGCCGTAGATACGCAGTATTTT. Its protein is CAISEGGAVDTQYF.

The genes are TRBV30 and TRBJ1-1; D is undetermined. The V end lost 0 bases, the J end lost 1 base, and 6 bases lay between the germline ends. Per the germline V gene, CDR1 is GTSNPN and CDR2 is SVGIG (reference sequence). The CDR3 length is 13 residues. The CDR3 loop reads CAWSVTANTEAFF. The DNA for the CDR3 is TGTGCCTGGAGTGTCACGGCGAACACTGAAGCTTTCTTT.

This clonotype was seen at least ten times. The CDR3 nucleotides are TGTGCCAGCAGTTACTCGGGGAGTGCCAATCAGCCCCAGCATTTT. Its protein is CASSYSGSANQPQHF. The chain employs TRBV6-5 and TRBJ1-5; no clear D. Germline assignment: CDR1 MNHEY and CDR2 SVGAGI. The CDR3 has 15 amino acids. Trimming left V 0 bases short and J 3 bases short, with 9 bases between.

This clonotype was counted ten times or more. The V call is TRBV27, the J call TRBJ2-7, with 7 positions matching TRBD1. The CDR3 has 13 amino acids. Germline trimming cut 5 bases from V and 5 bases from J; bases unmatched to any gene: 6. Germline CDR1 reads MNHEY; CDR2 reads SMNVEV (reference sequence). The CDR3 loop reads CASSPQGPNEQYF. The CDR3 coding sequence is TGTGCCAGCAGTCCACAGGGGCCCAACGAGCAGTACTTC.